This paragraph covers one T cell receptor (beta chain) sequence. A read error may be the cause here, since a much bigger clone is one base away. The data stem from a study of T cells after yellow fever vaccination. Study in general: Low-cell-number fractions underwent preparation using SMART-Seq v4 Ultra Low Input.

This CDR3 has 15 residues. Germline V CDR1 and CDR2: SEHNR, FQNEAQ (reference sequence). Trimming removed 3 bases from V and 4 bases from J; junction bases left unmatched: 6. Using its own MiXCR run on the 5' RACE reads, TCRdb lists one record per CDR3 protein. The sample records approximately 69,000 distinct CDR3 sequences, approximately 5% being singletons. This TCR derives from a man younger than 35 who received the YFV17D yellow fever vaccine. The starting material was CD4+ T cells sorted from PBMCs, obtained roughly 14 days after the first yellow fever vaccination. V gene TRBV7-9 combines with J gene TRBJ1-1; 9 bases match TRBD1. The CDR3 DNA reads TGTGCCAGCAGCTTCCGGGGACAGGGCGGCACTGAAGCTTTCTTT. Residues: CASSFRGQGGTEAFF.